This is a list of T cell receptor beta chains from one sample in a study of T cells in localized non-small cell lung cancer. The method was immunoSEQ multiplex PCR; TCRdb's version includes in-frame clones alone and lacks a portion of them. Of about 11,000 clones listed, around four fifths were seen once; the top ten hold around 21%. This material consisted of peripheral blood mononuclear cells, taken before any cancer treatment. These receptor sequences come from a female donor aged 60 or older with stage II lung adenocarcinoma. The CDR3 runs from the conserved cysteine through the conserved F or W. D genes are given only for firm matches. Clone size is given for some rows only: seen once, a few or many times, or a class if the clone is expanded.

d_gene	abundance	v_gene	j_gene	CDR3aa	CDR3nt
.	.	TRBV4-1	TRBJ2-2	CASNRALNTGELFF	TGCGCCAGCAATCGAGCCCTAAACACCGGGGAGCTGTTTTTT
TRBD1	.	TRBV29-1	TRBJ1-1	CSVGRGQNTEAFF	TGCAGCGTTGGCAGGGGGCAGAACACTGAAGCTTTCTTT
.	.	TRBV30	TRBJ2-7	CAWSSSTRYYEQYF	TGTGCCTGGAGTTCCTCTACGAGATACTACGAGCAGTACTTC
TRBD1	.	TRBV5-1	TRBJ1-1	CASSLTGQGAEAFF	TGCGCCAGCAGCTTGACGGGACAGGGAGCTGAAGCTTTCTTT
TRBD1	.	TRBV9	TRBJ2-3	CASSLPTGGYTDTQYF	TGTGCCAGCAGCCTCCCGACAGGGGGGTACACAGATACGCAGTATTTT
TRBD1	.	TRBV4-1	TRBJ1-3	CASSLTGTGASGNTIYF	TGCGCCAGCAGCCTCACCGGGACAGGCGCCTCTGGAAACACCATATATTTT
TRBD2	.	TRBV9	TRBJ2-1	CASRRGVDGEQFF	TGTGCCAGCAGGCGGGGGGTGGACGGTGAGCAGTTCTTC
TRBD1	.	TRBV28	TRBJ1-5	CASSLKAGGAFFLPQHF	TGTGCCAGCAGTTTAAAAGCAGGGGGCGCGTTCTTTCTGCCCCAGCATTTT
.	.	TRBV19	TRBJ1-4	CASSTGAGSTEKLFF	TGTGCCAGTAGTACGGGTGCAGGGAGTACTGAAAAACTGTTTTTT
.	.	TRBV28	TRBJ1-6	CASSFGSYNSPLHF	TGTGCCAGCAGTTTTGGCTCCTATAATTCACCCCTCCACTTT
.	.	TRBV30	TRBJ1-6	CAWSVGLSSYNSPLHF	TGTGCCTGGAGTGTAGGCCTAAGCTCCTATAATTCACCCCTCCACTTT
TRBD1	.	TRBV6-1	TRBJ1-2	CASSRQGYGYTF	TGTGCCAGCAGCAGACAGGGGTATGGCTACACCTTC
.	.	TRBV28	TRBJ1-3	CASSKGPAGNTIYF	TGTGCCAGCAGTAAGGGCCCGGCGGGAAACACCATATATTTT
TRBD1	.	TRBV4-2	TRBJ2-5	CASSPGRGKETQYF	TGTGCCAGCAGCCCAGGCAGGGGGAAAGAGACCCAGTACTTC
.	few	TRBV5-1	TRBJ1-1	CASSSYRDHGEAFF	TGCGCCAGCAGCTCGTACAGGGACCACGGTGAAGCTTTCTTT
.	.	TRBV9	TRBJ2-1	CASSVDSFSSYNEQFF	TGTGCCAGCAGCGTAGATAGCTTTAGCTCCTACAATGAGCAGTTCTTC
TRBD1	.	TRBV11-3	TRBJ2-1	CASSRRGPRDSAYNEQFF	TGTGCCAGCAGCCGAAGGGGGCCCCGGGACAGTGCCTACAATGAGCAGTTCTTC
.	.	TRBV6-6	TRBJ1-1	CASSYSRNTEAFF	TGTGCCAGCAGTTACTCACGAAACACTGAAGCTTTCTTT
.	.	TRBV4-3	TRBJ1-4	CASSQDMGAIDEKLFF	TGCGCCAGCAGCCAAGATATGGGGGCGATCGATGAAAAACTGTTTTTT
.	.	TRBV10-3	TRBJ2-4	CAISESQGRAKNIQYF	TGTGCCATCAGTGAGAGTCAGGGAAGGGCCAAAAACATTCAGTACTTC
.	.	TRBV7-6	TRBJ1-5	CASSLGPNQPQHF	TGTGCCAGCAGCCTCGGACCGAATCAGCCCCAGCATTTT
.	.	TRBV7-2	TRBJ1-2	CASSLSPGNYGYTF	TGTGCCAGCAGCTTAAGTCCTGGTAACTATGGCTACACCTTC
.	few	TRBV4-3	TRBJ2-2	CASSPGLGGNTGELFF	TGCGCCAGCAGCCCCGGATTGGGGGGGAACACCGGGGAGCTGTTTTTT
.	.	TRBV9	TRBJ2-7	CASSVQGHGGEQYF	TGTGCCAGCAGCGTTCAAGGGCACGGTGGCGAGCAGTACTTC
.	.	TRBV28	TRBJ1-2	CASSPLTASYGYTF	TGTGCCAGCAGTCCCCTAACAGCGTCCTATGGCTACACCTTC
.	once	TRBV25-1	TRBJ2-5	CASRRQYF	TGTGCCAGCCGCCGGCAGTACTTC
TRBD1	.	TRBV15	TRBJ1-5	CATSSRGLGQPQHF	TGTGCCACCAGCAGCAGGGGGCTTGGACAGCCCCAGCATTTT
.	.	TRBV29-1	TRBJ2-1	CSVGTFNEQFF	TGCAGCGTGGGCACATTCAATGAGCAGTTCTTC
.	.	TRBV5-1	TRBJ2-7	CASSFGVRYEQYF	TGCGCCAGCAGCTTTGGAGTTCGGTACGAGCAGTACTTC
.	.	TRBV3-2	TRBJ1-1	CASSPRAFF	TGTGCCAGCAGCCCCCGAGCTTTCTTT
TRBD1	.	TRBV5-4	TRBJ2-1	CASSSGTGEYNEQFF	TGTGCCAGCAGTTCCGGGACAGGGGAATACAATGAGCAGTTCTTC
.	.	TRBV2	TRBJ1-1	CASSERGRGDTEAFF	TGTGCCAGCAGTGAAAGGGGCAGGGGAGACACTGAAGCTTTCTTT
.	.	TRBV5-1	TRBJ2-3	CASSLMTGRDTQYF	TGCGCCAGCAGCTTGATGACGGGGCGAGATACGCAGTATTTT
TRBD2	.	TRBV11-2	TRBJ2-1	CASSLGPRGTSKGNEQFF	TGTGCCAGCAGCTTAGGACCTAGAGGGACTAGCAAGGGGAATGAGCAGTTCTTC
.	few	TRBV2	TRBJ1-5	CASSVTVGAGNQPQHF	TGTGCCAGCAGTGTTACTGTGGGGGCCGGCAATCAGCCCCAGCATTTT
.	.	TRBV7-2	TRBJ1-5	CASSWDTNQPQHF	TGTGCCAGCAGCTGGGACACCAATCAGCCCCAGCATTTT
.	.	TRBV7-2	TRBJ2-3	CASSLGQSTDTQYF	TGTGCCAGCAGCTTGGGCCAGAGCACAGATACGCAGTATTTT
TRBD1	.	TRBV7-2	TRBJ2-5	CASSANRGRETQYF	TGTGCCAGCAGCGCTAACAGGGGGCGCGAGACCCAGTACTTC
.	.	TRBV4-2	TRBJ2-2	CASSQAPPGTNTGELFF	TGTGCCAGCAGCCAAGCCCCCCCGGGGACGAACACCGGGGAGCTGTTTTTT